The 18 T cell receptor beta chains presented below share a single source sample, sequenced in a study of T cell repertoires in cytomegalovirus infection. TCRdb re-derived calls from the reads in MiXCR, one entry per CDR3 protein. The table shows under 850,000 distinct CDR3 sequences, with roughly 30% occurring only once. These receptors' targets are unknown. This specimen was cultured PBMCs, taken from culture after CMV antigen stimulation. The origin of the receptors is a human donor in good health (CMV status not recorded). Some clones in this sample may be carry-over from other donors' samples.

This clonotype turned up a few times. The CDR3 here is CSARLDRVAFF. The CDR3 nucleotides read TGCAGTGCTCGACTAGACAGGGTGGCTTTCTTT. The chain carries TRBV20-1 and TRBJ1-1; TRBD1 matches at 7 bases. The CDR3 totals 11 residues. Germline loops: CDR1 DFQATT, CDR2 SNEGSKA (reference sequence). The V and J ends lost 5 bases and 11 bases, in that order; junction bases with no gene match: 8.

This clonotype appeared a few times. This chain connects TRBV4-3 to TRBJ1-1, with D unclear. Germline lookup yields CDR1 LGHNA and CDR2 YSLEER. The V gene lost 0 bases and the J gene lost 4 bases, with 12 bases spanning the gap. The CDR3 has 15 residues. DNA of the CDR3: TGCGCCAGCAGCCAAGAGCGGACTCTGGGCACTGAAGCTTTCTTT. This encodes CASSQERTLGTEAFF.

The V and J genes are TRBV20-1 and TRBJ2-7, with D possibly TRBD2 on 6 matching bases. The CDR3 is made up of 16 amino acids. The V end was cut by 3 bases, the J end by 6 bases, with 24 bases between. Germline CDR1 DFQATT, CDR2 SNEGSKA (reference sequence). The chain's CDR3 is CSASARELSNQREQYF. DNA of the CDR3: TGCAGTGCTAGCGCGCGGGAATTATCTAATCAGCGCGAGCAGTACTTC.

V usage is TRBV5-4 and J usage is TRBJ2-1; a possible D gene is TRBD1 (5 bases). CDR1 SGHNT and CDR2 YYREEE come from the germline V gene (reference sequence). V shed 0 bases and J shed 0 bases, with 13 bases lying between them. The CDR3 loop spans 17 amino acids. CDR3 sequence reads: CASSLGAGMSSYNEQFF. CDR3 nucleotide sequence: TGTGCCAGCAGCTTGGGGGCAGGGATGAGCTCCTACAATGAGCAGTTCTTC. Full variable domain (rest looked up from reference TRBV5-4 and TRBJ2-1): ETGVTQSPTHLIKTRGQQVTLRCSSQSGHNTVSWYQQALGQGPQFIFQYYREEENGRGNFPPRFSGLQFPNYSSELNVNALELDDSALYLCASSLGAGMSSYNEQFFGPGTRLTVL.

This clonotype occurred a few times. V gene TRBV7-2 combines with J gene TRBJ2-2, with TRBD2 identical over 8 bases. V lost 6 bases to trimming and J lost 4 bases; unmatched junction nucleotides: 10. The CDR3 spans 16 residues. The germline gives CDR1 SGHTA, CDR2 FQGNSA. For the CDR3, the DNA is TGTGCCAGCAGACCAGCGGGGGACCGGGGCACCGGGGAGCTGTTTTTT. Its translation is CASRPAGDRGTGELFF.

This chain uses TRBV4-1 with TRBJ2-3; D gene unclear. Germline loops: CDR1 MGHRA, CDR2 YSYEKL. V shed 0 bases and J shed 6 bases, with 13 bases lying between them. This CDR3 contains 15 residues. The CDR3 DNA follows: TGCGCCAGCAGCCAAGATTCGTTGCAGGCCGATACGCAGTATTTT. Translating gives CASSQDSLQADTQYF.

The chain joins TRBV6-5 to TRBJ2-7; TRBD1 aligns across 9 bases. The length of the CDR3 is 13 residues. Germline trimming cut 7 bases from V and 6 bases from J; bases unmatched to any gene: 7. Germline CDR1 reads MNHEY; CDR2 reads SVGAGI. The CDR3 DNA reads TGTGCCAGCACCCTCGGGACAGGGTTCGAGCAGTACTTC. As protein: CASTLGTGFEQYF.

This clonotype has ten or more counts. The chain recombines TRBV7-2 with TRBJ2-7; maybe TRBD2 (5 bases). The CDR3 is 14 residues long. Germline CDR1 is SGHTA and CDR2 is FQGNSA. Trimming left V 3 bases short and J 4 bases short, with 13 bases between. The CDR3 reads CASSFEVGRYEQYF. CDR3 DNA: TGTGCCAGCAGCTTCGAGGTGGGGAGATACGAGCAGTACTTC.

This clonotype was seen more than once but under ten times. The chain links TRBV19 to TRBJ2-3; either TRBD1 or TRBD2 may fit D (5 bases each). The CDR3 runs to 15 residues. Germline V gives CDR1 LNHDA, CDR2 SQIVND (reference sequence). Trimming removed 3 bases at V and 3 bases at J, with 13 bases between. The CDR3 region is CASSIYWGLTDTQYF. The CDR3 region has the DNA TGTGCCAGTAGTATTTATTGGGGGTTGACAGATACGCAGTATTTT.

This clonotype was observed a few times. This chain uses TRBV7-6 with TRBJ2-7; TRBD2 matches at 9 bases. The germline gives CDR1 SGHVS, CDR2 FNYEAQ. This CDR3 contains 16 residues. After removal of 5 bases from V and 0 bases from J, the junction contained 8 bases not matched to a gene. CDR3 nucleotide sequence: TGTGCCAGCAGCCGAAGCGGGGGGCCGAGCTCCTACGAGCAGTACTTC. It is translated as CASSRSGGPSSYEQYF.

J is TRBJ2-4 and V is TRBV7-9; 7 bases align to TRBD2. The CDR3 contains 12 residues. Germline V gene sequence: CDR1 SEHNR, CDR2 FQNEAQ (reference sequence). V lost 8 bases, J lost 9 bases, and 7 bases stayed unmatched. The DNA for the CDR3 is TGTGCCAGCCGTGGGGAGGGTGGCATTCAGTACTTC. It encodes CASRGEGGIQYF.

This clonotype was found a few times. This chain uses TRBV29-1 with TRBJ2-1, with D perhaps TRBD2 (5 bases). V lost 6 bases and J 6 bases, leaving 12 bases between the germline ends. The CDR3 runs to 12 residues. The germline V gene has CDR1 SQVTM and CDR2 ANQGSEA. CDR3 in DNA: TGCAGCGTCCGAGGCGCGGGCAATGAGCAGTTCTTC. It yields the protein CSVRGAGNEQFF.

The chain joins TRBV2 to TRBJ2-7; TRBD1 matches 9 bases. Germline CDR1 and CDR2: SNHLY and FYNNEI. V trimming: 6 bases; J trimming: 7 bases; junction bases outside the gene matches: 16. The CDR3 consists of 16 residues. The CDR3 region is CASRKNPGQGKIEQYF. The CDR3 nucleotides are TGTGCCAGCAGAAAGAATCCGGGACAGGGTAAAATAGAGCAGTACTTC. The entire variable domain, with the rest obtained from reference TRBV2 and TRBJ2-7, is as follows: EPEVTQTPSHQVTQMGQEVILRCVPISNHLYFYWYRQILGQKVEFLVSFYNNEISEKSEIFDDQFSVERPDGSNFTLKIRSTKLEDSAMYFCASRKNPGQGKIEQYFGPGTRLTVT.

This clonotype was seen a few times. The chain combines TRBV30 with TRBJ2-2; no reliable D call. This CDR3 comprises 12 residues. The germline V gene has CDR1 GTSNPN and CDR2 SVGIG (reference sequence). V dropped 3 bases and J dropped 4 bases, with 6 bases sitting between them. The CDR3 DNA sequence: TGTGCCTGGAGCTGGGGCACCGGGGAGCTGTTTTTT. Translation: CAWSWGTGELFF.

The table lists this clonotype with many counts. At one end the junction does not follow the germline gene, possibly because of a read error. This chain joins TRBV7-2 and TRBJ2-7, with D unclear. The CDR3 totals 12 residues. Germline V gene data show CDR1 as SGHTA and CDR2 as FQGNSA. The CDR3: CASSLPMGPYEF. In DNA form, the CDR3 reads TGTGCCAGCAGCTTACCCATGGGTCCCTATGAGTTC.

The chain combines TRBV10-2 with TRBJ2-6; D gene unclear. Trimming cost V 6 bases and J 0 bases, with 9 bases left between them. This CDR3 has 15 residues. Germline CDR1 WSHSY, CDR2 SAAADI. For the CDR3, the DNA is TGCGCCAGCAGCGACATCGCCTCTGGGGCCAACGTCCTGACTTTC. It translates to CASSDIASGANVLTF.

This clonotype was seen a few times. This chain uses TRBV20-1 with TRBJ2-5; D remains ambiguous. The V gene lost 3 bases and the J gene lost 3 bases, with 5 bases spanning the gap. The CDR3 spans 11 residues. Germline V gene sequence: CDR1 DFQATT, CDR2 SNEGSKA (reference sequence). The CDR3 coding sequence is TGCAGTGCTAGCGGCAAAGAGACCCAGTACTTC. This encodes CSASGKETQYF.

This clonotype was counted only a few times. The rearrangement uses TRBV2 and TRBJ1-4, with a weak D call TRBD1 (6 bases). Germline V gene sequence: CDR1 SNHLY, CDR2 FYNNEI. The CDR3 has 14 amino acids. V lost 4 bases and J 0 bases, leaving 6 bases between the germline ends. CDR3 loop: CASSGTATNEKLFF. The DNA of the CDR3 is TGTGCCAGCAGTGGGACAGCAACTAATGAAAAACTGTTTTTT.